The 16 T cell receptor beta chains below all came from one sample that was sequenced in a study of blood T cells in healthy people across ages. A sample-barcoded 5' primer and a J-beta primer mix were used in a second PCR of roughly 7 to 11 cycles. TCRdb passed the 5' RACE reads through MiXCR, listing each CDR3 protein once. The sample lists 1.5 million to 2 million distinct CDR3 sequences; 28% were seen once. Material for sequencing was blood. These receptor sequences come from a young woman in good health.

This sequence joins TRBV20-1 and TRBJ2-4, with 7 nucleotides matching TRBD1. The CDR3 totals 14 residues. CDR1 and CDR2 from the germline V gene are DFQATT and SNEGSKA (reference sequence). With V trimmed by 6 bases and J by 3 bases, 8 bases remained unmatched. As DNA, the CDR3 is TGCAGTGCGGGGACAGAGGCCCTCAAAAACATTCAGTACTTC. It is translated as CSAGTEALKNIQYF.

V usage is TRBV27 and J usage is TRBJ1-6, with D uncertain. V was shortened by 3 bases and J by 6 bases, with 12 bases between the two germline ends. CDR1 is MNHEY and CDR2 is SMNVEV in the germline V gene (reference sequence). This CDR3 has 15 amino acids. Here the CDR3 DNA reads TGTGCCAGCAGTTTCAGCGGGGTTAGTAATTCACCCCTCCACTTT. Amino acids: CASSFSGVSNSPLHF.

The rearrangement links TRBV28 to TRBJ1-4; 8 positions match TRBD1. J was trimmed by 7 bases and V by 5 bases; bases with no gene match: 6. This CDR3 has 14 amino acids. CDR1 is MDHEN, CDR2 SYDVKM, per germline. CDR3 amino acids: CASSRQGQGEKLFF. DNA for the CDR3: TGTGCCAGCAGTCGACAGGGGCAAGGTGAAAAACTGTTTTTT.

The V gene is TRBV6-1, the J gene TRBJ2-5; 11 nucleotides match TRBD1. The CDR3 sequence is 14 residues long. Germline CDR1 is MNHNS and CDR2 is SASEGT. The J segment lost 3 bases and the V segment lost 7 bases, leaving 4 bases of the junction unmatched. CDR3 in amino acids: CASKRDRGKETQYF. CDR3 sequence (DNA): TGTGCCAGCAAACGGGACAGGGGGAAAGAGACCCAGTACTTC.

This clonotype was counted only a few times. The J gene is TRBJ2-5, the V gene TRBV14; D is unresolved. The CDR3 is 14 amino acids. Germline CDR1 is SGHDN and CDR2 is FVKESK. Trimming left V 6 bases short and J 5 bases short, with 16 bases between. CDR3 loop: CASSATPARETQYF. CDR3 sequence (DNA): TGTGCCAGCAGTGCGACCCCCGCCAGGGAGACCCAGTACTTC.

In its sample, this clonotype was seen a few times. In DNA, the CDR3 is TGTGCCAGCAGCTTAGTCCCACGGGGGAGCACAGATACGCAGTATTTT. Encoded protein: CASSLVPRGSTDTQYF. This chain connects TRBV7-9 to TRBJ2-3; TRBD2 is a possible D gene (6 bases). The ends were cut back, 1 base at V and 0 bases at J, with 11 bases in the middle. The CDR3 runs 16 residues. Germline V lookup: CDR1 SEHNR, CDR2 FQNEAQ (reference sequence).

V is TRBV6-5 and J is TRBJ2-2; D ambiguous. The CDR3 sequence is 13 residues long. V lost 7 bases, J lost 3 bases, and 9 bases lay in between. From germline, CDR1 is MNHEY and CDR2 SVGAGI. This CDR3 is CASISQDTGELFF. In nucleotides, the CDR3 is TGTGCCAGCATAAGCCAAGACACCGGGGAGCTGTTTTTT.

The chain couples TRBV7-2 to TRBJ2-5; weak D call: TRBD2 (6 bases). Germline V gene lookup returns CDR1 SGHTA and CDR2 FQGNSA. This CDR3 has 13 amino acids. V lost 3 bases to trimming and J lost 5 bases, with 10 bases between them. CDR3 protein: CASSFLAWETQYF. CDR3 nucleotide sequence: TGTGCCAGCAGCTTCCTAGCGTGGGAGACCCAGTACTTC.

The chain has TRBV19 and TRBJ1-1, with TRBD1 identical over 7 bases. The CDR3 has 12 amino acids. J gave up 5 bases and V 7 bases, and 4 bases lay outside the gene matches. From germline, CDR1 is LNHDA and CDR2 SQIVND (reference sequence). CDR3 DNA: TGTGCCAGTAAACAGGGGTGGACTGAAGCTTTCTTT. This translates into CASKQGWTEAFF.

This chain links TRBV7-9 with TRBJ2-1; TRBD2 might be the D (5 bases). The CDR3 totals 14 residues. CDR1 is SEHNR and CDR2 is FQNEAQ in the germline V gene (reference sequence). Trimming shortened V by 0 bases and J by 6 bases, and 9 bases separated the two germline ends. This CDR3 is CASSLAALANEQFF. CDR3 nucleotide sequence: TGTGCCAGCAGCTTAGCGGCCCTAGCCAATGAGCAGTTCTTC.

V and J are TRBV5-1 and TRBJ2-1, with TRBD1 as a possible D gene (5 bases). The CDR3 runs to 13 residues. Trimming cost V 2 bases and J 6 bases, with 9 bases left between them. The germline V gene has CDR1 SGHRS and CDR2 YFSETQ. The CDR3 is CASSLQAVNEQFF. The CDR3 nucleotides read TGCGCCAGCAGCTTACAGGCCGTCAATGAGCAGTTCTTC.

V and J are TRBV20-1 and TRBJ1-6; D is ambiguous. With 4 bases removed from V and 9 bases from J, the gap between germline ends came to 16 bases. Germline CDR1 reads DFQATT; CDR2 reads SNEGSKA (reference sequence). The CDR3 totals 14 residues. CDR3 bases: TGCAGTGCTAAGGCGAGGTCCCCGGGTTCACCCCTCCACTTT. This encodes CSAKARSPGSPLHF.

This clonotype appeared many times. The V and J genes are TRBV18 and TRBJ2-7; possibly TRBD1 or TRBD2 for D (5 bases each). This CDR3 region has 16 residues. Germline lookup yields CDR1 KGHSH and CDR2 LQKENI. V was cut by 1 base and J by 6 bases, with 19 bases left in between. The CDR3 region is CASSPQGTQTGGEQYF. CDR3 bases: TGTGCCAGCTCACCACAAGGGACCCAGACGGGCGGCGAGCAGTACTTC.

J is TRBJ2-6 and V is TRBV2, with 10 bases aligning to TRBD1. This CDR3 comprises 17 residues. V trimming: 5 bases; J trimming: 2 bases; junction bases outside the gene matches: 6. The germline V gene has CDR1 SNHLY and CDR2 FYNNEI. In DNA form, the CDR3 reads TGTGCCAGCAGTTCCGGGACAGGGGCACCTGGGGCCAACGTCCTGACTTTC. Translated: CASSSGTGAPGANVLTF. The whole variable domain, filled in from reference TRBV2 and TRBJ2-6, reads EPEVTQTPSHQVTQMGQEVILRCVPISNHLYFYWYRQILGQKVEFLVSFYNNEISEKSEIFDDQFSVERPDGSNFTLKIRSTKLEDSAMYFCASSSGTGAPGANVLTFGAGSRLTVL.

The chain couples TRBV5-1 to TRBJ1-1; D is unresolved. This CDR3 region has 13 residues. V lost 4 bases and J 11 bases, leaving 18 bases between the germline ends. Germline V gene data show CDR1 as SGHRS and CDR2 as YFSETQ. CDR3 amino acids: CASSPDTSSRAFF. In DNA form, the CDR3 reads TGCGCCAGCAGCCCCGACACCTCATCGAGGGCTTTCTTT.

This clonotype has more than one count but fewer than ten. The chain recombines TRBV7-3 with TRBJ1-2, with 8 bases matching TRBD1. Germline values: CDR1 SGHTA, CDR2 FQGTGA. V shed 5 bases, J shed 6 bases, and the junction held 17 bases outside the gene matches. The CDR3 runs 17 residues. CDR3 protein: CASSPQGGSRVIHGYTF. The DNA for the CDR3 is TGTGCCAGCAGCCCACAGGGGGGGAGCAGGGTAATACATGGCTACACCTTC.